This is a list of T cell receptor beta chains from one sample in a study of Ad26.COV2.S vaccination and SARS-CoV-2 variants. Sequenced by immunoSEQ multiplex PCR; TCRdb stores in-frame clones only, minus some. The sample holds 400,000 to 450,000 clones; about 92% are singletons and the top ten take more than 3.5%. Sequencing was performed on peripheral blood, taken in a trial of Ad26.COV2.S vaccine versus placebo. These TCRs come from a person between 18 and 60 years old who received the Ad26.COV2.S COVID-19 vaccine or a placebo. The CDR3 runs from the conserved cysteine through the conserved F or W. The D gene is left open where the match is weak. Only some rows state a clone size, as once, few, many or a class for expanded clones.

j_gene,abundance,d_gene,v_gene,CDR3nt,CDR3aa
TRBJ2-3,-,-,TRBV11-3,TGTGCCAGCAGCTTAGGGGCCTCCTCCGGGGGCTTTACAGATACGCAGTATTTT,CASSLGASSGGFTDTQYF
TRBJ2-1,-,-,TRBV19,TGTGCCAGTAGTATAGCCGTGGCCAATGAGCAGTTCTTC,CASSIAVANEQFF
TRBJ2-3,-,TRBD1,TRBV18,TGTGCCAGCTCACCAGGACAGGAATGGTCAGATACGCAGTATTTT,CASSPGQEWSDTQYF
TRBJ2-3,-,-,TRBV18,TGTGCCAGCTCACCCGAGACCGGCACAGATACGCAGTATTTT,CASSPETGTDTQYF
TRBJ1-5,-,-,TRBV6-2/TRBV6-3,TGTGCCAGCAGTTATAACAGGATTCAGCCCCAGCATTTT,CASSYNRIQPQHF
TRBJ2-7,-,TRBD1,TRBV4-2,TGTGCCAGCAGCCAAGCGGGACAGGCTTTGGGCGAGCAGTACTTC,CASSQAGQALGEQYF
TRBJ1-2,-,TRBD1,TRBV29-1,TGCAGCGTTGAACATCAGGGGGCTTCTAGTAACTATGGCTACACCTTC,CSVEHQGASSNYGYTF
TRBJ1-4,-,-,TRBV7-2,TGTGCCAGCAGCTTAAATACAGGAACAACTAATGAAAAACTGTTTTTT,CASSLNTGTTNEKLFF
TRBJ1-3,few,-,TRBV27,TGTGCCAGCAGTTTCTCGGGGGAAGGAAACACCATATATTTT,CASSFSGEGNTIYF
TRBJ2-3,-,-,TRBV11-2,TGTGCCAGCAGCTTACGGATGCAGGACTACACAGATACGCAGTATTTT,CASSLRMQDYTDTQYF
TRBJ1-6,-,-,TRBV6-6,TGTGCCAGCAGTTTCCCGGGGGGTATCGATTCACCCCTCCACTTT,CASSFPGGIDSPLHF
TRBJ1-6,-,TRBD1,TRBV18,TGTGCCAGCTCCCCGGACAGGGGAAATAATTCACCCCTCCACTTT,CASSPDRGNNSPLHF
TRBJ2-1,-,TRBD2,TRBV28,TGTGCCAGCAGTTTCCCTCCACAGACTAGCGGATACTACAATGAGCAGTTCTTC,CASSFPPQTSGYYNEQFF
TRBJ2-3,once,-,TRBV14,TGTGCCAGCAGCCTAGGCTACATCACAGATACGCAGTATTTT,CASSLGYITDTQYF
TRBJ2-7,-,TRBD2,TRBV15,TGTGCCACCAGCAGAGTGGTCGGTGTGGGAGGGCCCTACGAGCAGTACTTC,CATSRVVGVGGPYEQYF
TRBJ2-7,-,-,TRBV25-1,TGTGCCAGCAGTGAAGCAGGGTCCTACGAGCAGTACTTC,CASSEAGSYEQYF
TRBJ2-7,-,-,TRBV6-5,TGTGCCAGCAGAGTCCCGGAGGGATACGAGCAGTACTTC,CASRVPEGYEQYF
TRBJ2-3,-,-,TRBV27,TGTGCCAGCAGGGCCGATTCCACAGATACGCAGTATTTT,CASRADSTDTQYF
TRBJ2-1,-,-,TRBV28,TGTGCCAGCAACGAAGGGAACAATGAGCAGTTCTTC,CASNEGNNEQFF
TRBJ2-1,-,-,TRBV7-9,TGTGCCAGCAGCCCGCCGGGCCTACTTCAGTTCTTC,CASSPPGLLQFF
TRBJ2-3,few,-,TRBV9,TGTGCCAGCAGCGTAGGGACTAGCACAGATACGCAGTATTTT,CASSVGTSTDTQYF
TRBJ2-3,-,TRBD2,TRBV6-4,TGTGCCAGCAGTGTCGCAGCGGGAGGGAGCACAGATACGCAGTATTTT,CASSVAAGGSTDTQYF
TRBJ1-3,-,-,TRBV28,TGTGCCAGCAGTTTATCGGCGGGCCGGAAACTACTTAACACCATATATTTT,CASSLSAGRKLLNTIYF
TRBJ2-7,-,-,TRBV5-1,TGCGCCAGCAGCTTGGGCCGGTCCGAGCAGTACTTC,CASSLGRSEQYF
TRBJ2-7,-,TRBD1,TRBV19,TGTGCCAGTAGTATGACAGGGGATCACTACGAGCAGTACTTC,CASSMTGDHYEQYF
TRBJ2-2,-,-,TRBV23-1,TGCGCCAGCAGTCAATCGATAAGCAGGGTCGGCGGGGAGCTGTTTTTT,CASSQSISRVGGELFF
TRBJ2-1,-,-,TRBV7-2,TGTGCCAGCAGTTTCAGGGGAATAACGCAGTTCTTC,CASSFRGITQFF
TRBJ1-1,-,-,TRBV19,TGTGCCAGTAGTATCGCCAGGGCGAACACTGAAGCTTTCTTT,CASSIARANTEAFF
TRBJ2-3,once,TRBD2,TRBV6-4,TGTGCCAGCAGTGTCCTGACTAGCGGGAGGTCCACAGATACGCAGTATTTT,CASSVLTSGRSTDTQYF
TRBJ2-1,-,TRBD2,TRBV5-8,TGTGCCAGCAGCCGCCGGGGGGGGACCCCCTACAATGAGCAGTTCTTC,CASSRRGGTPYNEQFF
TRBJ2-2,-,-,TRBV3-1/TRBV3-2,TGTGCCAGCAGCCGGCGGGGAGGGAACACCGGGGAGCTGTTTTTT,CASSRRGGNTGELFF
TRBJ2-7,-,-,TRBV19,TGTGCCAGTAGTATAGTGGCGGCGACCTACGAGCAGTACTTC,CASSIVAATYEQYF
TRBJ2-1,once,-,TRBV28,TGTGCCAGCGTCGTGACAACCAACAATGAGCAGTTCTTC,CASVVTTNNEQFF
TRBJ1-6,-,TRBD1,TRBV25-1,TGTGCCAGCAGTGAAGAGGGGGCAGGGGGGTCACCCCTCCACTTT,CASSEEGAGGSPLHF
TRBJ1-3,-,-,TRBV27,TGTGCCAGCGGAATTCTGGGACTGGGCTCTGGAAACACCATATATTTT,CASGILGLGSGNTIYF
TRBJ1-5,-,-,TRBV10-2,TGCGCCAGCAGTGAGACGACAAACGAACAGCCCCAGCATTTT,CASSETTNEQPQHF
TRBJ2-3,-,TRBD2,TRBV14,TGTGCCAGCAGCCAATCCCTAGCGGGAGGGCCGGCAGATACGCAGTATTTT,CASSQSLAGGPADTQYF
TRBJ2-1,-,TRBD2,TRBV4-2,TGTGCCAGCAGCTCTGAGGAGGGACTAGCGGGACGCAATGAGCAGTTCTTC,CASSSEEGLAGRNEQFF
TRBJ2-1,once,-,TRBV6-5,TGTGCCAGCAGTCCAAGGACTGTCCCCAATGAGCAGTTCTTC,CASSPRTVPNEQFF
TRBJ2-1,-,TRBD2,TRBV5-4,TGTGCCAGCAGCCCCGGGACTAGCTGGGGGAATGAGCAGTTCTTC,CASSPGTSWGNEQFF
TRBJ2-1,-,TRBD1,TRBV14,TGTGCCAGCAGCCAACCCCCGGGACAGGGTCTCTATGAGCAGTTCTTC,CASSQPPGQGLYEQFF
TRBJ1-5,few,-,TRBV5-5,TGTGCCAGCAGCTTGGGGCTACAGGGATACAATCAGCCCCAGCATTTT,CASSLGLQGYNQPQHF
TRBJ1-1,-,-,TRBV28,TGTGCCAGTCCACCGCCTGGGGAGGGCACTGAAGCTTTCTTT,CASPPPGEGTEAFF
TRBJ2-5,-,-,TRBV6-5,TGTGCCAGCGCACGGGTCCAAGAGACCCAGTACTTC,CASARVQETQYF
TRBJ2-5,-,-,TRBV24-1,TGTGCCACCAGTGACAGGGTATCAACCCAAGAGACCCAGTACTTC,CATSDRVSTQETQYF
TRBJ2-1,-,TRBD1,TRBV9,TGTGCCAGCAGCGTAGGGGACAGGTACAATGAGCAGTTCTTC,CASSVGDRYNEQFF
TRBJ2-6,-,TRBD1,TRBV19,TGTGCCAGTAGTCCGACCGCCGGGACAGACTACTCTGGGGCCAACGTCCTGACTTTC,CASSPTAGTDYSGANVLTF
TRBJ2-7,once,TRBD1,TRBV5-1,TGCGCCAGCAGCTCCCCGGGACAGCAGACCCCTCTGTACTTC,CASSSPGQQTPLYF
TRBJ2-5,-,TRBD2,TRBV5-8,TGTGCCAGCAGCCCAGGCCGAAGCGGGACAGAGACCCAGTACTTC,CASSPGRSGTETQYF